Each of the 15 T cell receptor beta chains below was sequenced from the same sample in a study of blood T cell repertoires in COVID-19. Assay used: immunoSEQ multiplex PCR; TCRdb lists only in-frame clones, some missing. The repertoire holds about 250,000 clones, with roughly 89% as singletons. The sample taken for sequencing was peripheral blood. The receptors stem from a woman in her forties who had recovered from COVID-19.

The gene calls are TRBV15 and TRBJ2-1; 11 bases are a match to TRBD2. This CDR3 has 15 residues. Germline CDR1 LNHNV, CDR2 YYDKDF (reference sequence). With V trimmed by 1 base and J by 7 bases, 3 bases remained unmatched. This chain's CDR3 is CATSRAGTSGNEQFF. The CDR3 nucleotides read TGTGCCACCAGCAGAGCCGGGACTAGCGGTAATGAGCAGTTCTTC.

The chain joins TRBV19 to TRBJ2-1; 10 nucleotides align to TRBD1. The CDR3 is 15 residues long. Germline assignment: CDR1 LNHDA and CDR2 SQIVND (reference sequence). The junction had 7 bases not matched to a gene; V was cut back by 3 bases and J by 8 bases. The CDR3 DNA follows: TGTGCCAGTAGTATCCCGGGACAGGGGCAGTATGAGCAGTTCTTC. It encodes CASSIPGQGQYEQFF.

The chain has TRBV5-4 and TRBJ2-1; TRBD2 might be the D (5 bases). This CDR3 is 12 amino acids long. V lost 2 bases, J lost 8 bases, and 8 bases lay in between. Germline lookup yields CDR1 SGHNT and CDR2 YYREEE (reference sequence). CDR3 residues: CASSFGLDEQFF. The CDR3 DNA is TGTGCCAGCAGCTTCGGACTGGATGAGCAGTTCTTC.

The chain links TRBV30 to TRBJ2-3; 8 positions match TRBD2. The CDR3 sequence is 18 residues long. Germline V CDR1 and CDR2: GTSNPN, SVGIG (reference sequence). With 0 bases clipped from V and 3 bases from J, the junction kept 14 bases outside the gene matches. The CDR3 region has the DNA TGTGCCTGGAGTGTTGCGGGGGGCGGGGGCAGAGCGACAGATACGCAGTATTTT. It yields the protein CAWSVAGGGGRATDTQYF.

This sequence joins TRBV7-6 and TRBJ1-5; TRBD1 matches at 11 bases. CDR3 length: 19 amino acids. CDR1 is SGHVS, CDR2 FNYEAQ, per germline. V lost 0 bases and J lost 4; bases outside the gene matches: 11. The CDR3 bases are TGTGCCAGCAGCTTAGCACCCATAGGGGGGACAGGGGGTAATCAGCCCCAGCATTTT. It is translated as CASSLAPIGGTGGNQPQHF. The full variable domain, with the rest looked up from reference TRBV7-6 and TRBJ1-5, is GAGVSQSPRYKVTKRGQDVALRCDPISGHVSLYWYRQALGQGPEFLTYFNYEAQQDKSGLPNDRFSAERPEGSISTLTIQRTEQRDSAMYRCASSLAPIGGTGGNQPQHFGDGTRLSIL.

The chain is built from TRBV28 and TRBJ2-3; D perhaps matches TRBD2 (6 bases). V was clipped by 7 bases and J by 0 bases, with 17 bases between them. Per the germline V gene, CDR1 is MDHEN and CDR2 is SYDVKM. The CDR3 is made up of 16 amino acids. The DNA for the CDR3 is TGTGCCAGCATGCGGGACGGACGTTTTAGCACAGATACGCAGTATTTT. Amino acids: CASMRDGRFSTDTQYF.

The chain carries TRBV4-1 and TRBJ1-1; D is possibly TRBD1 (5 bases). CDR3 length: 15 amino acids. V lost 0 bases and J 0 bases, leaving 8 bases between the germline ends. Per the germline V gene, CDR1 is MGHRA and CDR2 is YSYEKL. The CDR3 loop reads CASSQETVMNTEAFF. CDR3 sequence (DNA): TGCGCCAGCAGCCAAGAGACAGTCATGAACACTGAAGCTTTCTTT.

This sequence joins TRBV9 and TRBJ2-2; a weak D match, TRBD2 (6 bases). Looked up from germline, CDR1 is SGDLS and CDR2 is YYNGEE. CDR3 length equals 14 residues. V was pared by 3 bases and J by 4 bases, with 10 bases between. The CDR3 protein is CASSGQGGTGELFF. CDR3 nucleotides: TGTGCCAGCAGCGGTCAGGGAGGCACCGGGGAGCTGTTTTTT.

The genes are TRBV9 and TRBJ2-5; 10 nucleotides match TRBD2. The germline V gene encodes CDR1 SGDLS and CDR2 YYNGEE. CDR3 length: 16 residues. The V and J ends lost 0 bases and 2 bases, in that order; junction bases with no gene match: 4. In DNA, the CDR3 is TGTGCCAGCAGCGTAGGGGCTAGCGGGGGTCAAGAGACCCAGTACTTC. This translates into CASSVGASGGQETQYF. The whole variable domain, remainder taken from reference TRBV9 and TRBJ2-5, is DSGVTQTPKHLITATGQRVTLRCSPRSGDLSVYWYQQSLDQGLQFLIQYYNGEERAKGNILERFSAQQFPDLHSELNLSSLELGDSALYFCASSVGASGGQETQYFGPGTRLLVL.

As DNA, the CDR3 is TGCGCCAGCAGCTTGGTTCCAGGGCTCTACGAGCAGTACTTC. It yields the protein CASSLVPGLYEQYF. The chain employs TRBV5-1 and TRBJ2-7; D might be TRBD1 (5 bases). Germline loops: CDR1 SGHRS, CDR2 YFSETQ. Deletions cut 0 bases from V and 3 bases from J, with 10 bases between. The CDR3 consists of 14 residues.

This clone was found once. The chain joins TRBV28 to TRBJ1-4; 7 bases fit TRBD1. This CDR3 has 16 amino acids. In germline, CDR1 is MDHEN, CDR2 SYDVKM. V trimming: 5 bases; J trimming: 4 bases; junction bases outside the gene matches: 10. The CDR3 coding sequence is TGTGCCAGCAGTCCCCTCTCGGGACAGCTTAATGAAAAACTGTTTTTT. Translating it yields CASSPLSGQLNEKLFF.

The J gene is TRBJ1-6, the V gene TRBV20-1; 7 bases align to TRBD1. There are 15 residues in the CDR3. The germline V gene encodes CDR1 DFQATT and CDR2 SNEGSKA (reference sequence). V lost 3 bases, J lost 14 bases, and 16 bases stayed unmatched. The CDR3 region is CSASSGTADIGALHF. The CDR3 region has the DNA TGCAGTGCTAGTTCCGGGACAGCGGATATCGGGGCCCTCCACTTT.

The chain couples TRBV19 to TRBJ1-1; 7 bases fit TRBD1. After removal of 4 bases from V and 2 bases from J, the junction contained 7 bases not matched to a gene. The CDR3 has 15 residues. CDR1 LNHDA and CDR2 SQIVND come from the germline V gene (reference sequence). As DNA, the CDR3 is TGTGCCAGTAGTAACCACAGGGGAAAAAACACTGAAGCTTTCTTT. Protein product: CASSNHRGKNTEAFF.

This chain connects TRBV19 to TRBJ2-7; TRBD1 matches at 7 bases. V shed 1 base and J 6 bases; nucleotides not matched to a gene: 3. Per germline, CDR1 LNHDA and CDR2 SQIVND (reference sequence). The CDR3 loop spans 13 amino acids. The CDR3 nucleotides read TGTGCCAGTAGTATAGTTTCAGGGGGCGAGCAGTACTTC. Translation: CASSIVSGGEQYF.

This sequence joins TRBV27 and TRBJ1-6, with a weak D call TRBD1 (5 bases). Trimming stripped 3 bases from V and 0 bases from J, with 9 bases between. Germline V CDR1 and CDR2: MNHEY, SMNVEV (reference sequence). This CDR3 spans 16 amino acids. The CDR3 is CASSLGGFSYNSPLHF. The CDR3 DNA reads TGTGCCAGCAGTTTGGGGGGTTTCTCCTATAATTCACCCCTCCACTTT.